Below are 13 T cell receptor beta chains sequenced from a single sample in a study of blood T cell repertoires in COVID-19. The table came from immunoSEQ multiplex PCR; TCRdb's copy has only in-frame clones and leaves some out. The sample lists 250,000 or so clones; 86% were seen once. Specimen: PBMCs or T cells enriched from blood (not recorded which). The receptors stem from a man aged 35-49 years who had recovered from COVID-19.

The chain links TRBV4-2 to TRBJ1-5; D call uncertain. V lost 0 bases, J lost 0 bases, and 15 bases lay in between. This CDR3 is 18 amino acids long. Germline V gene sequence: CDR1 LGHNA, CDR2 YNFKEQ. The CDR3 spells CASSQEGLRELSNQPQHF. DNA for the CDR3: TGTGCCAGCAGCCAAGAAGGGCTAAGGGAGCTTAGCAATCAGCCCCAGCATTTT.

The chain recombines TRBV5-1 with TRBJ2-5, with D possibly being TRBD2 (6 bases). CDR1 and CDR2 (germline): SGHRS, YFSETQ. This CDR3 is 15 amino acids long. V dropped 4 bases and J dropped 3 bases, with 16 bases sitting between them. CDR3 protein: CASSPLGGVKETQYF. In DNA form, the CDR3 reads TGCGCCAGCAGCCCCCTTGGCGGGGTGAAAGAGACCCAGTACTTC.

The rearrangement uses TRBV6-5 and TRBJ1-1; D possibly corresponds to TRBD1 (6 bases). The CDR3 contains 16 residues. Germline CDR1 is MNHEY and CDR2 is SVGAGI. The V gene lost 2 bases and the J gene lost 4 bases, with 17 bases spanning the gap. CDR3 nucleotide sequence: TGTGCCAGCAGTTACCTTACACAGGGTAAGGTCACTGAAGCTTTCTTT. Amino acid sequence: CASSYLTQGKVTEAFF.

The V and J genes are TRBV6-5 and TRBJ1-6; the D is unclear. In germline, CDR1 is MNHEY, CDR2 SVGAGI. V lost 7 bases to trimming and J lost 9 bases, with 13 bases between them. The CDR3 has 13 residues. DNA of the CDR3: TGTGCCAGCACCTTGTCCCTTTCTTCACCCCTCCACTTT. Its protein is CASTLSLSSPLHF.

The chain has TRBV5-4 and TRBJ1-2; 9 bases fit TRBD1. With V trimmed by 4 bases and J by 8 bases, 3 bases remained unmatched. The CDR3 has 12 residues. Germline values: CDR1 SGHNT, CDR2 YYREEE (reference sequence). The CDR3 sequence is CASSRTGAGYTF. The DNA of the CDR3 is TGTGCCAGCAGCCGGACAGGGGCCGGCTACACCTTC.

The chain joins TRBV24-1 to TRBJ2-7; 8 positions match TRBD2. CDR3 length: 16 amino acids. Germline V gene lookup returns CDR1 KGHDR and CDR2 SFDVKD. V was clipped by 3 bases and J by 2 bases; unmatched bases: 8. CDR3 nucleotides: TGTGCCACCAGTGATACGAGCGGGAGAAGACCCTACGAGCAGTACTTC. Translation: CATSDTSGRRPYEQYF.

This chain connects TRBV18 to TRBJ2-5; no clear D. The CDR3 has 15 residues. Trimming stripped 3 bases from V and 3 bases from J, with 14 bases between. Germline CDR1 and CDR2: KGHSH and LQKENI. The CDR3 nucleotides are TGTGCCAGCTCACCTTTTAGAGCCGTTAAAGAGACCCAGTACTTC. This encodes CASSPFRAVKETQYF.

CDR3 in DNA: TGTGCCAGCAGTTACAGGAGCTGGAACACTGAAGCTTTCTTT. It encodes CASSYRSWNTEAFF. This chain links TRBV5-8 with TRBJ1-1; TRBD1 might be the D (5 bases). Looked up from germline, CDR1 is SGHTS and CDR2 is YDEGEE. Trimming took 5 bases from V and 1 from J, leaving 12 bases between them. This CDR3 region has 14 residues.

For the CDR3, the DNA is TGTGCCAGCAGCTTTGGTTGGGGCCGTAGCTCCTACGAGCAGTACTTC. As protein: CASSFGWGRSSYEQYF. The chain has TRBV7-9 and TRBJ2-7, with D possibly being TRBD1 (5 bases). This CDR3 spans 16 amino acids. Germline V gene lookup returns CDR1 SEHNR and CDR2 FQNEAQ (reference sequence). V lost 3 bases and J 0 bases, leaving 15 bases between the germline ends.

The J gene is TRBJ2-1, the V gene TRBV4-2; possible D gene TRBD2, 7 bases. Per the germline V gene, CDR1 is LGHNA and CDR2 is YNFKEQ. Trimming pared 0 bases from V and 4 bases from J, leaving 10 bases between. This CDR3 is built from 15 residues. The CDR3 region has the DNA TGTGCCAGCAGCCAAGATAGGGGGGGTTACAATGAGCAGTTCTTC. As protein: CASSQDRGGYNEQFF.

The J gene is TRBJ2-7, the V gene TRBV18; D unclear. V lost 5 bases and J lost 5, with 7 bases in between. The CDR3 totals 11 residues. Germline CDR1 reads KGHSH; CDR2 reads LQKENI. The CDR3 loop reads CASSMRDEQYF. The DNA of the CDR3 is TGTGCCAGCTCAATGCGAGACGAGCAGTACTTC.

This clone was detected only once. This chain connects TRBV27 to TRBJ2-7, with TRBD2 matching over 7 bases. Trimming removed 5 bases from V and 5 bases from J; junction bases left unmatched: 12. Germline CDR1 is MNHEY and CDR2 is SMNVEV (reference sequence). The CDR3 is 15 amino acids. CDR3 DNA: TGTGCCAGCAGTCTGGGTGCGGGAGTTGTCCACGAGCAGTACTTC. This sequence encodes CASSLGAGVVHEQYF.

J is TRBJ2-7 and V is TRBV7-9; 7 bases match TRBD2. Per germline, CDR1 SEHNR and CDR2 FQNEAQ (reference sequence). The CDR3 sequence is 13 residues long. J gave up 3 bases and V 2 bases, and 1 base lay outside the gene matches. The CDR3 DNA is TGTGCCAGCAGCTTACTAGCGGACTACGAGCAGTACTTC. This translates into CASSLLADYEQYF.